This TCR beta chain was recovered during a study of OX40 agonist ivuxolimab in advanced cancers. Study context: Across the patients, intravenous ivuxolimab was delivered every 2 weeks at 0.01 to 10 mg/kg.

Study-wide points: Fewer expanded clones were found on average in CD4+ than in CD8+ T cells.

About this clone: Its antigen is currently unknown. One end of the junction varies from germline; a read error may be responsible.

This CDR3 contains 13 residues. Germline assignment: CDR1 SGHTA and CDR2 FQGTGA. Assay used: immunoSEQ multiplex PCR; TCRdb lists only in-frame clones, some missing. This table holds 53,000 or so clones, approximately 90% found once. The specimen was CD4+ or CD8+ T cells sorted from blood, collected in a trial of the OX40 agonist ivuxolimab. This sequence joins TRBV7-3 and TRBJ2-1; the D gene is possibly TRBD2 (5 bases). The source of this sequence is an adult with an advanced solid tumor such as melanoma, head and neck, liver or kidney cancer. The CDR3 DNA reads TGTGTCAGCAGCGGTAGCTCCTACAATGAGCAGTTCTTC. Protein sequence: CVSSGSSYNEQFF. The whole variable domain, filled in from reference TRBV7-3 and TRBJ2-1, reads GAGVSQTPSNKVTEKGKYVELRCDPISGHTALYWYRQSLGQGPEFLIYFQGTGAADDSGLPNDRFFAVRPEGSVSTLKIQRTERGDSAVYLCVSSGSSYNEQFFGPGTRLTVL.